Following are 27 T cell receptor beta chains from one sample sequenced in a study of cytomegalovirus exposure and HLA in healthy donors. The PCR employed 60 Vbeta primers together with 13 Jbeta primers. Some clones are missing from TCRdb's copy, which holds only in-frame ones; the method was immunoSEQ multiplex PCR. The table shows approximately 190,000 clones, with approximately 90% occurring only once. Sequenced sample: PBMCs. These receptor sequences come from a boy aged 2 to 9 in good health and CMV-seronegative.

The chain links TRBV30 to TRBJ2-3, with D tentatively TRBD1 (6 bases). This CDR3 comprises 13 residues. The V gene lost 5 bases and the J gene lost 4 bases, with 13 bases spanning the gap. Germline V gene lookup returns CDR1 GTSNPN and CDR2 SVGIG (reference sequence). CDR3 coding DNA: TGTGCCTGGGTTCTACAGGGAGCAGATACGCAGTATTTT. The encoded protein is CAWVLQGADTQYF.

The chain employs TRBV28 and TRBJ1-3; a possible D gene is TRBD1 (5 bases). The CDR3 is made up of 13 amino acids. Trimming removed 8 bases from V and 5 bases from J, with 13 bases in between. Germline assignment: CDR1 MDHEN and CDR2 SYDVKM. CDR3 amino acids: CASGAGIRNTIYF. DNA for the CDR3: TGTGCCAGCGGGGCAGGGATAAGAAACACCATATATTTT.

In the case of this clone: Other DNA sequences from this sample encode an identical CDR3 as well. CDR3 DNA: TGTGCCAGCAGTTTAAGACAGGGCCATACAGATACGCAGTATTTT. As protein: CASSLRQGHTDTQYF. The V call is TRBV27, the J call TRBJ2-3, with TRBD1 matching 7 bases. The CDR3 sequence is 15 residues long. V was pared by 2 bases and J by 3 bases, with 5 bases of the junction left unmatched. The germline CDR1 and CDR2 sequences are MNHEY and SMNVEV (reference sequence).

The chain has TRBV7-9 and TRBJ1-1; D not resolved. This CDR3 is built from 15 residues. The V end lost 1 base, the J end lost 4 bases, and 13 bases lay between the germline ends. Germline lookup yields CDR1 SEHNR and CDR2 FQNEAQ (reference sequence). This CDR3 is CASSLVSGYGTEAFF. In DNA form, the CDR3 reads TGTGCCAGCAGCTTAGTTTCGGGGTACGGCACTGAAGCTTTCTTT.

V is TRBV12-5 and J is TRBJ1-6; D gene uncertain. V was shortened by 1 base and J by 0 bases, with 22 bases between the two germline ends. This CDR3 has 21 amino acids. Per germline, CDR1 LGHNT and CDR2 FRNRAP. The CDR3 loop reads CASGLGRTGKFGSSYNSPLHF. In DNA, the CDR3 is TGTGCTAGTGGTTTGGGAAGGACGGGGAAATTCGGGAGCTCCTATAATTCACCCCTCCACTTT.

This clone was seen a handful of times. Here the CDR3 reads CASRDRTNTEAFF. CDR3 in DNA: TGCGCCAGCAGGGACAGAACCAACACTGAAGCTTTCTTT. V usage is TRBV5-1 and J usage is TRBJ1-1; D may be TRBD1 (6 bases). V lost 5 bases and J lost 2, with 10 bases in between. Germline CDR1 and CDR2: SGHRS and YFSETQ. CDR3 length: 13 residues.

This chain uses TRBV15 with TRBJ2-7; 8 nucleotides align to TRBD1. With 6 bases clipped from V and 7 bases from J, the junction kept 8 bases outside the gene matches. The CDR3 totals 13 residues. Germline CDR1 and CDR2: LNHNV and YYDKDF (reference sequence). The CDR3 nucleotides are TGTGCCACCAGTCCGGACAGGGCCGGAGAGCAGTACTTC. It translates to CATSPDRAGEQYF.

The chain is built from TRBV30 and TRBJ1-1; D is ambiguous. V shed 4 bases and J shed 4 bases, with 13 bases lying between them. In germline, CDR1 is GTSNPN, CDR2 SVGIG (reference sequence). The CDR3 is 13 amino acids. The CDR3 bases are TGTGCCTGGAATGGGGTGGAGGGCACTGAAGCTTTCTTT. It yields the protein CAWNGVEGTEAFF.

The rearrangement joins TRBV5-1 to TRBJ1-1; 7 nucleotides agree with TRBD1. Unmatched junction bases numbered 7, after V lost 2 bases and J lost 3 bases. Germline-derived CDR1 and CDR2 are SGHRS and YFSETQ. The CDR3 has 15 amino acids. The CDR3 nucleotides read TGCGCCAGCAGCTTACAGGGGATGAGGTACACTGAAGCTTTCTTT. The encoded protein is CASSLQGMRYTEAFF. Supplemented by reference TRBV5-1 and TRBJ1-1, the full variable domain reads KAGVTQTPRYLIKTRGQQVTLSCSPISGHRSVSWYQQTPGQGLQFLFEYFSETQRNKGNFPGRFSGRQFSNSRSEMNVSTLELGDSALYLCASSLQGMRYTEAFFGQGTRLTVV.

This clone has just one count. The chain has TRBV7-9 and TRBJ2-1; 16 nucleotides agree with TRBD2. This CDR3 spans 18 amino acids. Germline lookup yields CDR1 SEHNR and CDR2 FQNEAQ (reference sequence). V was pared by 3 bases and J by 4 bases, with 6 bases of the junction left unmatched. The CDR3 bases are TGTGCCAGCAGCTTGGGGACTAGCGGGAGGGCCATTTACAATGAGCAGTTCTTC. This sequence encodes CASSLGTSGRAIYNEQFF.

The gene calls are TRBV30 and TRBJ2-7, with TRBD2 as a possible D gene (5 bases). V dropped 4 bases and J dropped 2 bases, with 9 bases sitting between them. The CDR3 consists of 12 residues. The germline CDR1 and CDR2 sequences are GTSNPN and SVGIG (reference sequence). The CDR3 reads CAWTDGAYEQYF. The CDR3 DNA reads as TGTGCCTGGACTGACGGGGCCTACGAGCAGTACTTC. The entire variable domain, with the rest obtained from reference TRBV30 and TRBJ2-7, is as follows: SQTIHQWPATLVQPVGSPLSLECTVEGTSNPNLYWYRQAAGRGLQLLFYSVGIGQISSEVPQNLSASRPQDRQFILSSKKLLLSDSGFYLCAWTDGAYEQYFGPGTRLTVT.

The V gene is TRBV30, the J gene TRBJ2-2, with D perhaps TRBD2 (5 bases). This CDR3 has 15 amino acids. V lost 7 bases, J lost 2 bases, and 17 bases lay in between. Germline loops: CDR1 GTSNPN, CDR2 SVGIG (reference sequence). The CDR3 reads CASPPQTGNTGELFF. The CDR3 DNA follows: TGTGCCTCCCCCCCACAGACGGGAAACACCGGGGAGCTGTTTTTT.

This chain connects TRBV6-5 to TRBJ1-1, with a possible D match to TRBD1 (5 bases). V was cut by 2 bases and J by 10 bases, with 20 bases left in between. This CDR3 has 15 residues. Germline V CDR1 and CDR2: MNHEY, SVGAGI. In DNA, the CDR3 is TGTGCCAGCAGTTACGAAAATTCGCTGCCGGGGGGAGCTTTCTTT. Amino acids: CASSYENSLPGGAFF.

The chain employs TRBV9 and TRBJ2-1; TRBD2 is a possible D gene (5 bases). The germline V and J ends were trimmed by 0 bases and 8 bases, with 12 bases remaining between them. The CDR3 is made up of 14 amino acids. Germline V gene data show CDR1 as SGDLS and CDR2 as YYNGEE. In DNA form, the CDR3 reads TGTGCCAGCAGCGTAGTTGGAGCTAGCTATGAGCAGTTCTTC. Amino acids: CASSVVGASYEQFF.

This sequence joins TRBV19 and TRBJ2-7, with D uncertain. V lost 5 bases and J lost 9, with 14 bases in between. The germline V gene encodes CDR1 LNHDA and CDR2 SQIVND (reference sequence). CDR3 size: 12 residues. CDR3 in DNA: TGTGCCAGTAGTCGGGTCCCTGATCGGCAGTACTTC. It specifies CASSRVPDRQYF.

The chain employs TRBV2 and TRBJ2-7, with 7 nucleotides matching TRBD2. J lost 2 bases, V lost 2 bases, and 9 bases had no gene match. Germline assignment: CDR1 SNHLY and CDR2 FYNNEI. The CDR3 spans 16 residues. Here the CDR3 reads CASSEYGLAEPYEQYF. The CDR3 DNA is TGTGCCAGCAGTGAATATGGCCTAGCGGAACCCTACGAGCAGTACTTC.

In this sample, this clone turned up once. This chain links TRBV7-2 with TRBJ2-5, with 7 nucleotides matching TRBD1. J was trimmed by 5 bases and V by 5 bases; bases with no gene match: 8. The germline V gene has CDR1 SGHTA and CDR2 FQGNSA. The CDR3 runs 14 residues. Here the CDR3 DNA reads TGTGCCAGCAGCCCCTTGACAGGGAGCGAGACCCAGTACTTC. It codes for CASSPLTGSETQYF.

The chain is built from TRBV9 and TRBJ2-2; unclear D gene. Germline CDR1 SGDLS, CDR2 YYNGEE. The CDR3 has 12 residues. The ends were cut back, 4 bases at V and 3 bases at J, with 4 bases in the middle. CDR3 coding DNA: TGTGCCAGCAGCCCAGACACCGGGGAGCTGTTTTTT. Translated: CASSPDTGELFF. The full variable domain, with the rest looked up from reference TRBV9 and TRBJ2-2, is DSGVTQTPKHLITATGQRVTLRCSPRSGDLSVYWYQQSLDQGLQFLIQYYNGEERAKGNILERFSAQQFPDLHSELNLSSLELGDSALYFCASSPDTGELFFGEGSRLTVL.

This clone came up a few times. For the CDR3, the DNA is TGTGCCAGCAGCTCGGGGAGGCTCTCTGGAAACACCATATATTTT. This encodes CASSSGRLSGNTIYF. V is TRBV5-4 and J is TRBJ1-3; D unclear. CDR3 length: 15 amino acids. Germline values: CDR1 SGHNT, CDR2 YYREEE (reference sequence). Trimming stripped 3 bases from V and 0 bases from J, with 10 bases between.

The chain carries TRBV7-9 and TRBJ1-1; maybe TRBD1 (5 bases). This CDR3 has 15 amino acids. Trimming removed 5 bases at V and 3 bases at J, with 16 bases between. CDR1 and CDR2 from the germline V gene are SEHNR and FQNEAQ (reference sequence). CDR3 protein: CASSPSGGMDTEAFF. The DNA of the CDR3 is TGTGCCAGCAGCCCCTCGGGGGGAATGGACACTGAAGCTTTCTTT.

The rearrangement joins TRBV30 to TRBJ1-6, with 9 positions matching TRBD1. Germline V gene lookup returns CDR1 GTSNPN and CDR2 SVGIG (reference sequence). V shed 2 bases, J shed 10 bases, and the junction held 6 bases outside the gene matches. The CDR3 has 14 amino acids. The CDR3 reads CAWSSGQGTSPLHF. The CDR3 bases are TGTGCCTGGAGTTCCGGACAGGGGACGTCACCCCTCCACTTT.

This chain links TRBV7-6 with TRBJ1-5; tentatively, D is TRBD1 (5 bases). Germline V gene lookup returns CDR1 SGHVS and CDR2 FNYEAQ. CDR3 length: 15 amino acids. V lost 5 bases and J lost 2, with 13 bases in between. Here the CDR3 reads CASSPTTERNQPQHF. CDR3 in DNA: TGTGCCAGCAGCCCGACGACAGAGCGCAATCAGCCCCAGCATTTT. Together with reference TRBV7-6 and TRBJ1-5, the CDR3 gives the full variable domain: GAGVSQSPRYKVTKRGQDVALRCDPISGHVSLYWYRQALGQGPEFLTYFNYEAQQDKSGLPNDRFSAERPEGSISTLTIQRTEQRDSAMYRCASSPTTERNQPQHFGDGTRLSIL.

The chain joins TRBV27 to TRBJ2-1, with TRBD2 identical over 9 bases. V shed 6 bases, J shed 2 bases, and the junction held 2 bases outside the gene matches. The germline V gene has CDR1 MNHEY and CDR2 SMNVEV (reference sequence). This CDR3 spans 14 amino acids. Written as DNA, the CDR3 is TGTGCCAGCAGCTCTAGCGGGACCTACAATGAGCAGTTCTTC. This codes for CASSSSGTYNEQFF.

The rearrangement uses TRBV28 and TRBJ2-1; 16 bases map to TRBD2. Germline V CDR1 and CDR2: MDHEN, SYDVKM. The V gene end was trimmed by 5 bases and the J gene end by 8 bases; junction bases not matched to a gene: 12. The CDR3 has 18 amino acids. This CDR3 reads CASSPGTSGGAFGDEQFF. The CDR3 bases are TGTGCCAGCAGTCCAGGGACTAGCGGGGGGGCTTTTGGAGATGAGCAGTTCTTC.

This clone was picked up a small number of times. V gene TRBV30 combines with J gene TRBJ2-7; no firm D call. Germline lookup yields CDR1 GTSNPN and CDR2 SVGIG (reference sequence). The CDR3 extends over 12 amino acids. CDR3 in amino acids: CVKEKAAYEQYF. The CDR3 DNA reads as TGTGTCAAGGAGAAGGCGGCATACGAGCAGTACTTC.

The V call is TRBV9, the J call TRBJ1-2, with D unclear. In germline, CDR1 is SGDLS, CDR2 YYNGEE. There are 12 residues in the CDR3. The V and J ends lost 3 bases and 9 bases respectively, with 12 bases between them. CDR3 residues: CASSELQVRYTF. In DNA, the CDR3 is TGTGCCAGCAGCGAGCTCCAGGTACGCTACACCTTC.

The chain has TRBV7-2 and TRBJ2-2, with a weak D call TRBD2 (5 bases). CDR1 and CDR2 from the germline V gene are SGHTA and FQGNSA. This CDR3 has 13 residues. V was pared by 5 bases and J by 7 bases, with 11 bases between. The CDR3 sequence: CASSGGPLGELFF. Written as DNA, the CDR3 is TGTGCCAGCAGCGGAGGCCCCCTCGGGGAGCTGTTTTTT. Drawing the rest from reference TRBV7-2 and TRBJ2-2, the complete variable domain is GAGVSQSPSNKVTEKGKDVELRCDPISGHTALYWYRQSLGQGLEFLIYFQGNSAPDKSGLPSDRFSAERTGGSVSTLTIQRTQQEDSAVYLCASSGGPLGELFFGEGSRLTVL.